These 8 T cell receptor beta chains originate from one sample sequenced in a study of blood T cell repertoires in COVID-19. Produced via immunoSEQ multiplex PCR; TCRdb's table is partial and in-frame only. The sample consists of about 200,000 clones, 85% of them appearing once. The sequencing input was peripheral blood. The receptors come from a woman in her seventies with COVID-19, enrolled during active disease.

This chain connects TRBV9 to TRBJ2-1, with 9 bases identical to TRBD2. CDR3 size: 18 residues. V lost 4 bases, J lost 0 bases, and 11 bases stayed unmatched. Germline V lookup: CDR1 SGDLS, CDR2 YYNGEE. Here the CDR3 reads CASSPRATSGSSYNEQFF. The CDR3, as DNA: TGTGCCAGCAGCCCGAGAGCGACTAGCGGTAGCTCCTACAATGAGCAGTTCTTC.

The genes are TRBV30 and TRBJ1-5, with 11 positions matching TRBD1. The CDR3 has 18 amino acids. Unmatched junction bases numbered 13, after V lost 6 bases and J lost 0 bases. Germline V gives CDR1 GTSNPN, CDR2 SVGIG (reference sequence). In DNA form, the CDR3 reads TGTGCCTGCAGACCCCGGGACAGGGGGTGTCTTAGCAATCAGCCCCAGCATTTT. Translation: CACRPRDRGCLSNQPQHF.

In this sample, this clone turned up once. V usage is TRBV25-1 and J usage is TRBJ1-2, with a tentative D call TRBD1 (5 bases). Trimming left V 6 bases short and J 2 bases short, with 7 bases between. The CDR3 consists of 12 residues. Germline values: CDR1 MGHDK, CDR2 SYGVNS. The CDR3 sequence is CASRAGNYGYTF. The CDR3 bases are TGTGCCAGCAGAGCAGGGAACTATGGCTACACCTTC.

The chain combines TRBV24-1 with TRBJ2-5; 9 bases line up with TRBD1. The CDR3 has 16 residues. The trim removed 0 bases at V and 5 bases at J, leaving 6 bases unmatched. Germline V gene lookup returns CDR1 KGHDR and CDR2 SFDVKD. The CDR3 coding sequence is TGTGCCACCAGTGATTTGCGACGGACAGGGGTTGAGACCCAGTACTTC. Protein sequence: CATSDLRRTGVETQYF.

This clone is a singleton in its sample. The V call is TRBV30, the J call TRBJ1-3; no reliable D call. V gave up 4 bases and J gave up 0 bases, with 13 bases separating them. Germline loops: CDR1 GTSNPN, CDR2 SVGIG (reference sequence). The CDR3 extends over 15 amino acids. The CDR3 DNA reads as TGTGCCTGGACAGGCAGGCCGAGCTCTGGAAACACCATATATTTT. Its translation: CAWTGRPSSGNTIYF.

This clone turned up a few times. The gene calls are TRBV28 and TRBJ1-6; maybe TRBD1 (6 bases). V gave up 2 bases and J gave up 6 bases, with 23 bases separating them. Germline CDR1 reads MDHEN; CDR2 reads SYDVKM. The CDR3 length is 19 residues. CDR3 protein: CASSLEAIWGRGTNSPLHF. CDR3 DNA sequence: TGTGCCAGCAGTTTAGAGGCAATCTGGGGGCGAGGTACTAATTCACCCCTCCACTTT.

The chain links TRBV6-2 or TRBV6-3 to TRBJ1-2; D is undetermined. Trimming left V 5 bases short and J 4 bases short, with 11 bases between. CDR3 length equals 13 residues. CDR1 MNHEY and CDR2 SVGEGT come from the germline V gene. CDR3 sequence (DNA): TGTGCCAGCAGTGTTGACACGACCTATGGCTACACCTTC. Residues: CASSVDTTYGYTF.

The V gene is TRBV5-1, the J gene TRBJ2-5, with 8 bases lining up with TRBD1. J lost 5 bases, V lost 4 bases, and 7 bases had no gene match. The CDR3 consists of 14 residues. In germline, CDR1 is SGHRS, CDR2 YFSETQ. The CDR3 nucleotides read TGCGCCAGCAGCGGTACAGGGGGTCGGGAGACCCAGTACTTC. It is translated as CASSGTGGRETQYF.